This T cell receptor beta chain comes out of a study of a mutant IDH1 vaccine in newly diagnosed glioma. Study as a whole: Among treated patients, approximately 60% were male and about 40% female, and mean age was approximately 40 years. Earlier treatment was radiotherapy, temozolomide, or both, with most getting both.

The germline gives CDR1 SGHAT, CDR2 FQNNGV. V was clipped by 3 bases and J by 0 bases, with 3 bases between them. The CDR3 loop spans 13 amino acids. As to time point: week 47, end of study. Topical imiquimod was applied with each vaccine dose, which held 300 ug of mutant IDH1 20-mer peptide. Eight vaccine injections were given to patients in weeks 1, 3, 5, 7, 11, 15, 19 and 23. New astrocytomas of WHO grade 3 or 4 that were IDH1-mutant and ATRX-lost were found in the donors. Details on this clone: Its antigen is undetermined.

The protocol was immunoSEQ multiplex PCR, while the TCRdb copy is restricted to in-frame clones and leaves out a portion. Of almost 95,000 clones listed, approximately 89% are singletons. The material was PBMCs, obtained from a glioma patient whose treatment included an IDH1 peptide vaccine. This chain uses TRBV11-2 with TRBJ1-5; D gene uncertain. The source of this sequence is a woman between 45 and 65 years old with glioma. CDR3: CASSLNSNQPQHF. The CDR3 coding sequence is TGTGCCAGCAGCTTGAATAGCAATCAGCCCCAGCATTTT.